The 28 T cell receptor beta chains reported below all come from one sample, sequenced in a study of beta chain features in type 1 diabetes. The investigators reverse transcribed all of the isolated RNA, so they sequenced expressed TCRB transcripts. Repertoires were generated with immunoSEQ multiplex PCR, while TCRdb's copy carries only in-frame clones and drops some. The sample consists of 90,000 to 110,000 clones, about two fifths of them appearing once. Specimen: stem cell memory CD4+ T cells from blood. These receptors all come from a young woman in good health.

The rearrangement uses TRBV4-1 and TRBJ2-2; TRBD2 agrees at 7 bases. Germline V gives CDR1 MGHRA, CDR2 YSYEKL. CDR3 size: 16 residues. J gave up 6 bases and V 1 base, and 8 bases lay outside the gene matches. CDR3 region: CASSQGSGARPGELFF. The CDR3 DNA is TGCGCCAGCAGCCAAGGAAGCGGGGCAAGACCCGGGGAGCTGTTTTTT.

This clone was seen a few times. This chain uses TRBV28 with TRBJ2-3; 8 bases match TRBD1. Trimming at V came to 6 bases and at J to 2 bases, leaving 10 bases not matched to a gene. CDR3 length equals 16 residues. Germline V lookup: CDR1 MDHEN, CDR2 SYDVKM. Here the CDR3 reads CASRRTGRRPTDTQYF. As DNA, the CDR3 is TGTGCCAGCAGGAGGACAGGGCGGAGACCCACAGATACGCAGTATTTT.

This clone was seen more than once but under ten times. This chain links TRBV28 with TRBJ2-5, with TRBD2 matching 8 bases. CDR1 MDHEN and CDR2 SYDVKM come from the germline V gene. The CDR3 is 14 amino acids. Losses at the gene ends were 7 bases for V and 1 base for J; bases not matched to a gene: 5. The CDR3 region is CASIEAGAQETQYF. In nucleotides, the CDR3 is TGTGCCAGCATAGAAGCGGGAGCCCAAGAGACCCAGTACTTC.

The sample holds a few counts of this clone. The rearrangement uses TRBV30 and TRBJ1-5; unclear D gene. This CDR3 contains 13 residues. Germline CDR1 GTSNPN, CDR2 SVGIG (reference sequence). V was shortened by 2 bases and J by 0 bases, with 5 bases between the two germline ends. DNA for the CDR3: TGTGCCTGGAGTTACAGTAGCAATCAGCCCCAGCATTTT. Its translation is CAWSYSSNQPQHF. Supplemented by reference TRBV30 and TRBJ1-5, the full variable domain reads SQTIHQWPATLVQPVGSPLSLECTVEGTSNPNLYWYRQAAGRGLQLLFYSVGIGQISSEVPQNLSASRPQDRQFILSSKKLLLSDSGFYLCAWSYSSNQPQHFGDGTRLSIL.

The chain couples TRBV27 to TRBJ2-1; 7 bases are shared with TRBD2. Looked up from germline, CDR1 is MNHEY and CDR2 is SMNVEV (reference sequence). This CDR3 has 16 residues. J lost 2 bases, V lost 5 bases, and 9 bases had no gene match. The CDR3 nucleotides are TGTGCCAGCAGTCGTGCCCGCGGGGGAGCCTACAATGAGCAGTTCTTC. Translating gives CASSRARGGAYNEQFF.

The rearrangement uses TRBV19 and TRBJ1-5; tentatively, D is TRBD1 (6 bases). The ends were cut back, 4 bases at V and 3 bases at J, with 16 bases in the middle. There are 16 residues in the CDR3. Per the germline V gene, CDR1 is LNHDA and CDR2 is SQIVND (reference sequence). This CDR3 reads CASSTRQDRPNQPQHF. The CDR3 nucleotides are TGTGCCAGTAGTACACGGCAGGACAGACCCAATCAGCCCCAGCATTTT.

The chain carries TRBV28 and TRBJ2-6; 8 bases agree with TRBD2. The trim removed 5 bases at V and 0 bases at J, leaving 9 bases unmatched. The CDR3 contains 18 residues. From germline, CDR1 is MDHEN and CDR2 SYDVKM. This CDR3 is CASSMVGGGHSGANVLTF. The DNA of the CDR3 is TGTGCCAGCAGTATGGTGGGCGGGGGGCACTCTGGGGCCAACGTCCTGACTTTC.

This sequence joins TRBV4-3 and TRBJ2-1; TRBD2 aligns across 11 bases. CDR1 LGHNA and CDR2 YSLEER come from the germline V gene. The CDR3 spans 21 residues. V dropped 5 bases and J dropped 3; count of bases not matched to a gene: 21. The CDR3 here is CASSNNARGTSGYAYYNEQFF. The CDR3 DNA reads as TGCGCCAGCAGCAACAATGCCCGGGGGACTAGCGGATACGCGTACTACAATGAGCAGTTCTTC.

The table lists this clone with a few counts. The chain is built from TRBV19 and TRBJ2-5; D is unresolved. V shed 6 bases and J shed 5 bases, with 7 bases lying between them. This CDR3 region has 11 residues. Germline V gene data show CDR1 as LNHDA and CDR2 as SQIVND (reference sequence). CDR3 in amino acids: CASRVRETQYF. In nucleotides, the CDR3 is TGTGCCAGTAGGGTTCGGGAGACCCAGTACTTC.

This chain connects TRBV7-8 to TRBJ1-5, with D tentatively TRBD1 (5 bases). The CDR3 loop spans 16 amino acids. In germline, CDR1 is SGHVS, CDR2 FQNEAQ. Between the trimmed V and J ends, which lost 4 bases and 3 bases, there was a span of 16 bases. In nucleotides, the CDR3 is TGTGCCAGCAGCTCAACAGGCGGCCCCATCAATCAGCCCCAGCATTTT. It is translated as CASSSTGGPINQPQHF. The whole variable domain, remainder taken from reference TRBV7-8 and TRBJ1-5, is GAGVSQSPRYKVAKRGQDVALRCDPISGHVSLFWYQQALGQGPEFLTYFQNEAQLDKSGLPSDRFFAERPEGSVSTLKIQRTQQEDSAVYLCASSSTGGPINQPQHFGDGTRLSIL.

J is TRBJ2-1 and V is TRBV28; tentative D call: TRBD2 (5 bases). This CDR3 has 14 amino acids. Germline lookup yields CDR1 MDHEN and CDR2 SYDVKM. The V and J ends lost 1 base and 7 bases respectively, with 11 bases between them. The CDR3, as DNA: TGTGCCAGCAGTTTATCCGGGGTCCTTAATGAGCAGTTCTTC. Translation gives CASSLSGVLNEQFF.

The chain recombines TRBV28 with TRBJ2-1; 9 nucleotides line up with TRBD2. CDR1 and CDR2 from the germline V gene are MDHEN and SYDVKM. V gave up 6 bases and J gave up 4 bases; unmatched junction bases: 10. The CDR3 consists of 16 residues. CDR3 protein: CASSRTSGSLYNEQFF. CDR3 nucleotides: TGTGCCAGCAGCCGAACTAGCGGGTCCCTTTACAATGAGCAGTTCTTC.

The V gene is TRBV19, the J gene TRBJ2-1, with TRBD2 matching 10 bases. This CDR3 has 16 residues. Germline lookup yields CDR1 LNHDA and CDR2 SQIVND (reference sequence). V gave up 5 bases and J gave up 3 bases; unmatched junction bases: 7. CDR3 region: CASSGILAGNYNEQFF. The CDR3, as DNA: TGTGCCAGTAGTGGTATACTAGCGGGGAACTACAATGAGCAGTTCTTC.

This clone was seen only a few times. J is TRBJ1-2 and V is TRBV5-6; the D gene is possibly TRBD1 (5 bases). CDR3 size: 16 residues. The V end was cut by 2 bases, the J end by 1 base, with 15 bases between. Germline CDR1 SGHDT, CDR2 YYEEEE. The CDR3, as DNA: TGTGCCAGCAGCTTTTATCAGGGCACACTTAACTATGGCTACACCTTC. Protein: CASSFYQGTLNYGYTF.

The V call is TRBV4-1, the J call TRBJ2-1, with 15 bases lining up with TRBD2. Germline CDR1 is MGHRA and CDR2 is YSYEKL. The CDR3 is 17 amino acids. The V and J ends lost 0 bases and 7 bases, in that order; junction bases with no gene match: 4. Written as DNA, the CDR3 is TGCGCCAGCAGCCAAGATACCGGGACTAGCGGGAGGAATGAGCAGTTCTTC. Translating gives CASSQDTGTSGRNEQFF.

This chain connects TRBV7-2 to TRBJ2-4; unclear D gene. The CDR3 spans 15 residues. V lost 3 bases and J 10 bases, leaving 19 bases between the germline ends. Per the germline V gene, CDR1 is SGHTA and CDR2 is FQGNSA. CDR3 sequence reads: CASSFHHNSNGIQYF. The CDR3 coding sequence is TGTGCCAGCAGCTTCCACCATAACTCAAATGGTATTCAGTACTTC.

In this sample, this clone turned up a few times. The gene calls are TRBV28 and TRBJ2-7; maybe TRBD2 (5 bases). Trimming removed 11 bases at V and 2 bases at J, with 16 bases between. Germline V gene lookup returns CDR1 MDHEN and CDR2 SYDVKM. There are 13 residues in the CDR3. DNA for the CDR3: TGTGCCTGCACTAGAGACGCCCCCTACGAGCAGTACTTC. Protein: CACTRDAPYEQYF.

Details on this clone: At one of its ends the junction is not consistent with the germline gene, which may arise from a read error. The chain has TRBV28 and TRBJ2-3, with TRBD2 matching over 8 bases. Germline loops: CDR1 MDHEN, CDR2 SYDVKM. This CDR3 region has 15 residues. The CDR3 protein is CASSPAGGSIDTQYF. CDR3 sequence (DNA): TGTGCCAGCAGTCCGGCGGGGGGCAGCATAGATACGCAGTATTTT.

This clone was seen more than once but under ten times. V is TRBV2 and J is TRBJ2-3; 7 positions agree with TRBD2. Germline loops: CDR1 SNHLY, CDR2 FYNNEI. The CDR3 has 15 residues. J lost 6 bases, V lost 8 bases, and 14 bases had no gene match. DNA of the CDR3: TGTGCCAGCTACAGCCGGGACTACTCCTGGGATACGCAGTATTTT. It specifies CASYSRDYSWDTQYF. The whole variable domain, remainder taken from reference TRBV2 and TRBJ2-3, is EPEVTQTPSHQVTQMGQEVILRCVPISNHLYFYWYRQILGQKVEFLVSFYNNEISEKSEIFDDQFSVERPDGSNFTLKIRSTKLEDSAMYFCASYSRDYSWDTQYFGPGTRLTVL.

The sample holds a few counts of this clone. This chain joins TRBV15 and TRBJ1-4; D unresolved. The V gene lost 1 base and the J gene lost 0 bases, with 6 bases spanning the gap. The CDR3 length is 15 residues. CDR1 is LNHNV, CDR2 YYDKDF, per germline (reference sequence). The CDR3 DNA is TGTGCCACCAGCAGAGCTCCGGCAACTAATGAAAAACTGTTTTTT. Its translation: CATSRAPATNEKLFF.

This clone was seen more than once but under ten times. The V gene is TRBV11-2, the J gene TRBJ2-5, with 8 bases lining up with TRBD1. The CDR3 consists of 15 residues. V shed 6 bases and J 5 bases; nucleotides not matched to a gene: 11. CDR1 and CDR2 from the germline V gene are SGHAT and FQNNGV. CDR3 DNA: TGTGCCAGCAGGTCCCCTGCAGGGGGCGCGGAGACCCAGTACTTC. It codes for CASRSPAGGAETQYF.

V usage is TRBV7-8 and J usage is TRBJ2-1; D possibly corresponds to TRBD2 (5 bases). V was cut by 6 bases and J by 4 bases, with 13 bases left in between. The CDR3 has 14 residues. Germline lookup yields CDR1 SGHVS and CDR2 FQNEAQ. CDR3 bases: TGTGCCAGCAGGACTAATGGGGTATACAATGAGCAGTTCTTC. Its translation is CASRTNGVYNEQFF.

V usage is TRBV10-3 and J usage is TRBJ2-1, with a weak D call TRBD2 (6 bases). Trimming removed 4 bases from V and 4 bases from J, with 20 bases in between. The CDR3 consists of 17 residues. Germline V gives CDR1 ENHRY, CDR2 SYGVKD. DNA for the CDR3: TGTGCCATCAGTGGGAGGGTACTCGCCACTGCATACAATGAGCAGTTCTTC. Translated: CAISGRVLATAYNEQFF.

This clone was picked up a small number of times. V usage is TRBV7-9 and J usage is TRBJ2-1; 13 positions match TRBD2. Germline V gives CDR1 SEHNR, CDR2 FQNEAQ (reference sequence). This CDR3 region has 15 residues. Trimming removed 4 bases from V and 9 bases from J; junction bases left unmatched: 6. CDR3 amino acids: CASSSRTSGRSEQFF. CDR3 nucleotides: TGTGCCAGCAGCTCAAGGACTAGCGGGAGATCTGAGCAGTTCTTC.

J is TRBJ2-2 and V is TRBV5-1, with 10 bases fitting TRBD2. From germline, CDR1 is SGHRS and CDR2 YFSETQ. The V and J ends lost 1 base and 6 bases, in that order; junction bases with no gene match: 3. This CDR3 contains 15 residues. CDR3 region: CASSLFGLAAGELFF. The CDR3 DNA reads as TGCGCCAGCAGCTTGTTCGGACTAGCGGCCGGGGAGCTGTTTTTT. Using reference TRBV5-1 and TRBJ2-2 for the parts outside the CDR3, the full variable domain is KAGVTQTPRYLIKTRGQQVTLSCSPISGHRSVSWYQQTPGQGLQFLFEYFSETQRNKGNFPGRFSGRQFSNSRSEMNVSTLELGDSALYLCASSLFGLAAGELFFGEGSRLTVL.

This clone was seen more than once but under ten times. V usage is TRBV27 and J usage is TRBJ1-5; 7 bases line up with TRBD1. The CDR3 runs 13 residues. Looked up from germline, CDR1 is MNHEY and CDR2 is SMNVEV (reference sequence). The V gene end was trimmed by 7 bases and the J gene end by 4 bases; junction bases not matched to a gene: 4. The CDR3 region has the DNA TGTGCCAGCAAGACAGGGTGGAATCAGCCCCAGCATTTT. This encodes CASKTGWNQPQHF.

The rearrangement uses TRBV6-5 and TRBJ2-7, with 11 bases identical to TRBD1. CDR1 and CDR2 (germline): MNHEY, SVGAGI. CDR3 length: 14 amino acids. Trimming at V came to 2 bases and at J to 6 bases, leaving 3 bases not matched to a gene. CDR3 sequence (DNA): TGTGCCAGCAGTTACCTGGGACAGGGGGTCGAGCAGTACTTC. Its protein is CASSYLGQGVEQYF.

Only a few counts were recorded for this clone. The genes are TRBV11-2 and TRBJ2-5; D might be TRBD2 (6 bases). Per germline, CDR1 SGHAT and CDR2 FQNNGV. CDR3 length: 13 amino acids. Trimming stripped 4 bases from V and 4 bases from J, with 10 bases between. The CDR3 DNA reads as TGTGCCAGCAGCTCGGGACTCGTAGAGACCCAGTACTTC. Translated: CASSSGLVETQYF.